These 14 T cell receptor beta chains originate from one sample sequenced in a study of shared clonotypes between healthy human individuals. This table comes from immunoSEQ multiplex PCR, and its TCRdb copy is limited to in-frame clones, with some not included. The sample includes around 2.3 million clones, roughly 95% of them seen just once. The sequencing input was naive CD4+ T cells sorted from blood. The subset denotes: CD45RA+ positively selected. All receptors derive from a man aged 18 to 30 in good health.

The chain joins TRBV6-6 to TRBJ1-2; no clear D gene. Germline V gene data show CDR1 as MNHNY and CDR2 as SVGAGI (reference sequence). The CDR3 is made up of 12 amino acids. V dropped 4 bases and J dropped 3 bases, with 6 bases sitting between them. CDR3 in DNA: TGTGCCAGCAGTTTACCTTACTATGGCTACACCTTC. Its translation: CASSLPYYGYTF.

This sequence joins TRBV12-5 and TRBJ1-1; D ambiguous. The CDR3 runs 16 residues. The V gene lost 0 bases and the J gene lost 4 bases, with 15 bases spanning the gap. CDR1 and CDR2 (germline): LGHNT, FRNRAP. The CDR3 DNA follows: TGTGCTAGTGGTTTGGTATTGAGGTCTGGGGTCACTGAAGCTTTCTTT. Its translation: CASGLVLRSGVTEAFF.

As to this clone: Additional DNA sequences in this sample encode the identical CDR3. The chain uses TRBV6-1 and TRBJ1-1; D is perhaps TRBD1 (6 bases). The CDR3 is 14 residues long. The V gene lost 0 bases and the J gene lost 3 bases, with 8 bases spanning the gap. Germline V lookup: CDR1 MNHNS, CDR2 SASEGT. The CDR3 coding sequence is TGTGCCAGCAGTGAAGCGGGGGGCGACACTGAAGCTTTCTTT. Translation gives CASSEAGGDTEAFF.

This clone has a single count. This chain links TRBV7-9 with TRBJ2-1, with D uncertain. Per germline, CDR1 SEHNR and CDR2 FQNEAQ (reference sequence). The length of the CDR3 is 13 residues. The V gene lost 8 bases and the J gene lost 4 bases, with 12 bases spanning the gap. The CDR3 bases are TGTGCCAGCGATCTGGCCGTGTACAATGAGCAGTTCTTC. Translating it yields CASDLAVYNEQFF.

The chain has TRBV6-1 and TRBJ1-2; D remains ambiguous. V was clipped by 8 bases and J by 8 bases, with 12 bases between them. The V gene's germline CDR1 is MNHNS and CDR2 SASEGT. The CDR3 runs 11 residues. CDR3 loop: CASFETKGYTF. DNA of the CDR3: TGTGCCAGCTTCGAGACTAAAGGCTACACCTTC.

V usage is TRBV30 and J usage is TRBJ2-5, with a possible D match to TRBD1 (6 bases). This CDR3 comprises 13 residues. The germline V gene has CDR1 GTSNPN and CDR2 SVGIG (reference sequence). Between the trimmed V and J ends, which lost 3 bases and 1 base, there was a span of 9 bases. The CDR3 sequence is CAWSGQLQETQYF. The CDR3 coding sequence is TGTGCCTGGAGCGGACAGCTCCAAGAGACCCAGTACTTC.

This clone was detected only once. CDR3 in DNA: TGTGCCAGCAGCCCCAGGGAGGCCCCCTACAATGAGCAGTTCTTC. Protein product: CASSPREAPYNEQFF. This sequence joins TRBV28 and TRBJ2-1, with TRBD2 as a possible D gene (6 bases). Germline CDR1 is MDHEN and CDR2 is SYDVKM. CDR3 length: 15 residues. The V end lost 6 bases, the J end lost 2 bases, and 14 bases lay between the germline ends.

J is TRBJ2-5 and V is TRBV4-3; D is ambiguous. V was trimmed by 2 bases and J by 4 bases, leaving 14 bases between them. CDR1 LGHNA and CDR2 YSLEER come from the germline V gene. This CDR3 region has 15 residues. The CDR3 spells CASSQSQGFIETQYF. In nucleotides, the CDR3 is TGCGCCAGCAGCCAAAGTCAAGGGTTTATAGAGACCCAGTACTTC.

This sequence joins TRBV10-3 and TRBJ2-3; the match to TRBD1 covers 7 bases. J gave up 2 bases and V 5 bases, and 4 bases lay outside the gene matches. The CDR3 sequence is 14 residues long. Germline-derived CDR1 and CDR2 are ENHRY and SYGVKD. The CDR3 spells CAISPGQATDTQYF. The DNA of the CDR3 is TGTGCCATCAGTCCCGGACAGGCCACAGATACGCAGTATTTT.

The chain recombines TRBV11-2 with TRBJ1-2; 11 nucleotides align to TRBD1. Germline values: CDR1 SGHAT, CDR2 FQNNGV. CDR3 length equals 14 residues. Trimming cost V 4 bases and J 7 bases; bases outside gene matches: 5. The CDR3 DNA reads as TGTGCCAGCAGCTCCGGGGACAGGGGGGGTGGCTACACCTTC. This sequence encodes CASSSGDRGGGYTF.

This clone was counted a single time. The chain recombines TRBV7-9 with TRBJ1-1; a possible D gene is TRBD1 (6 bases). Germline V gene lookup returns CDR1 SEHNR and CDR2 FQNEAQ (reference sequence). CDR3 length equals 16 residues. Trimming cost V 2 bases and J 4 bases, with 17 bases left between them. The CDR3 region has the DNA TGTGCCAGCAGCTTATCCGGGGGCACCAGGGTCACTGAAGCTTTCTTT. Its translation is CASSLSGGTRVTEAFF.

Note on this clone: One junction end does not reproduce the germline sequence, and a read error may be involved. The rearrangement joins TRBV11-2 to TRBJ1-4; D might be TRBD1 (6 bases). The CDR3 has 15 amino acids. The germline V gene has CDR1 SGHAT and CDR2 FQNNGV. DNA for the CDR3: TGTGCCAGCAGCGTAGAGGGGGGGGCCCATGAAAAACTGTTTTTT. Protein sequence: CASSVEGGAHEKLFF.

V usage is TRBV2 and J usage is TRBJ1-5; 7 bases are a match to TRBD1. The V and J ends lost 7 bases and 3 bases, in that order; junction bases with no gene match: 9. The CDR3 has 15 amino acids. The germline CDR1 and CDR2 sequences are SNHLY and FYNNEI. The CDR3 region has the DNA TGTGCCAGCACCCAATCGGGACAGATCAATCAGCCCCAGCATTTT. Its translation: CASTQSGQINQPQHF.

The chain recombines TRBV30 with TRBJ1-6; TRBD1 is a possible D gene (5 bases). The CDR3 loop spans 13 amino acids. V dropped 2 bases and J dropped 11 bases, with 13 bases sitting between them. Germline V CDR1 and CDR2: GTSNPN, SVGIG (reference sequence). This CDR3 is CAWSNRQVAPLHF. Written as DNA, the CDR3 is TGTGCCTGGAGTAACAGGCAGGTCGCACCCCTCCACTTT.